The 31 T cell receptor beta chains below come from one sample, sequenced in a study of cytomegalovirus exposure and HLA in healthy donors (dated by TCRdb to 2016 to 2017). The library was made by the immunoSEQ multiplex PCR assay. The multiplex PCR relied on a mix of 60 forward primers for TCR Vbeta segments and 13 reverse primers for TCR Jbeta segments. TCRdb mirrors the immuneACCESS table, restricted to in-frame sequences. Some clones are absent from its copies; in checked studies, under half trace to an unresolved V gene, and the reason for the others is unknown. The sample table shows about 100,000 clones, and about 9.4% are seen once. The ten largest clones represent approximately 6.1% of the sample. The sample taken for sequencing was PBMCs. The receptor source for this set is a man in his forties in good health and CMV-seropositive.

The rearrangement links TRBV6-1 to TRBJ2-2; maybe TRBD1 (6 bases). The CDR3 contains 14 residues. The V gene lost 7 bases and the J gene lost 2 bases, with 11 bases spanning the gap. Per the germline V gene, CDR1 is MNHNS and CDR2 is SASEGT. The DNA of the CDR3 is TGTGCCAGCAAAAGGACAGAAAACACCGGGGAGCTGTTTTTT. It is translated as CASKRTENTGELFF.

V gene TRBV7-3 combines with J gene TRBJ2-3; perhaps TRBD2 as D (5 bases). This CDR3 comprises 16 residues. CDR1 and CDR2 (germline): SGHTA, FQGTGA. The germline V and J ends were trimmed by 2 bases and 2 bases, with 14 bases remaining between them. The DNA for the CDR3 is TGTGCCAGCAGCTTAGTGGCGGGCGCCTCCACAGATACGCAGTATTTT. Translated, it gives CASSLVAGASTDTQYF.

This chain joins TRBV7-9 and TRBJ1-2, with D possibly being TRBD1 (5 bases). CDR1 and CDR2 from the germline V gene are SEHNR and FQNEAQ (reference sequence). V lost 5 bases to trimming and J lost 5 bases, with 15 bases between them. The CDR3 consists of 14 residues. The CDR3 DNA reads as TGTGCCAGCAGCCCAAGCGGGGGTTCATATGGCTACACCTTC. This translates into CASSPSGGSYGYTF.

The chain has TRBV28 and TRBJ1-5, with 7 bases aligning to TRBD1. J gave up 0 bases and V 4 bases, and 9 bases lay outside the gene matches. The length of the CDR3 is 17 residues. Germline assignment: CDR1 MDHEN and CDR2 SYDVKM. The CDR3 region has the DNA TGTGCCAGCAGTTCCTCAGGACAGGAAAATAGCAATCAGCCCCAGCATTTT. Amino acids: CASSSSGQENSNQPQHF.

This chain connects TRBV11-3 to TRBJ2-1; tentative D call: TRBD1 (6 bases). Germline-derived CDR1 and CDR2 are SGHNT and YENEEA. This CDR3 region has 16 residues. V lost 3 bases and J 5 bases, leaving 17 bases between the germline ends. The CDR3 coding sequence is TGTGCCAGCAGCTTTGGGGGAGAAGGGGGAAACAATGAGCAGTTCTTC. Translation: CASSFGGEGGNNEQFF.

J is TRBJ1-2 and V is TRBV20-1; D not certain. The CDR3 is 11 residues long. Germline V gives CDR1 DFQATT, CDR2 SNEGSKA (reference sequence). V was trimmed by 5 bases and J by 6 bases, leaving 10 bases between them. The CDR3 here is CSASDLDGYTF. DNA for the CDR3: TGCAGTGCTTCTGACTTGGATGGCTACACCTTC.

This clone was picked up many times. The chain combines TRBV25-1 with TRBJ1-1; D unclear. The CDR3 consists of 12 residues. The V gene lost 1 base and the J gene lost 4 bases, with 4 bases spanning the gap. Germline V CDR1 and CDR2: MGHDK, SYGVNS. Here the CDR3 reads CASSESSTEAFF. The DNA of the CDR3 is TGTGCCAGCAGTGAATCTAGCACTGAAGCTTTCTTT. Drawing the rest from reference TRBV25-1 and TRBJ1-1, the complete variable domain is EADIYQTPRYLVIGTGKKITLECSQTMGHDKMYWYQQDPGMELHLIHYSYGVNSTEKGDLSSESTVSRIRTEHFPLTLESARPSHTSQYLCASSESSTEAFFGQGTRLTVV.

The chain couples TRBV28 to TRBJ1-2; D might be TRBD1 (5 bases). Trimming left V 5 bases short and J 1 base short, with 14 bases between. Germline V CDR1 and CDR2: MDHEN, SYDVKM. This CDR3 comprises 15 residues. CDR3 protein: CASSTYSTVNYGYTF. The CDR3 DNA reads as TGTGCCAGCAGTACCTACTCGACAGTTAACTATGGCTACACCTTC.

This clone turned up a few times. This sequence joins TRBV2 and TRBJ2-1; 11 bases are shared with TRBD1. The germline CDR1 and CDR2 sequences are SNHLY and FYNNEI. V dropped 11 bases and J dropped 5; count of bases not matched to a gene: 5. The CDR3 sequence is 13 residues long. The CDR3 nucleotides read TGTGCCGTACGGGACAGGGGGAACAATGAGCAGTTCTTC. It translates to CAVRDRGNNEQFF.

This chain joins TRBV4-2 and TRBJ2-1; 10 bases are shared with TRBD2. CDR3 length: 16 amino acids. Trimming at V came to 4 bases and at J to 3 bases, leaving 6 bases not matched to a gene. The germline gives CDR1 LGHNA, CDR2 YNFKEQ. The CDR3 region has the DNA TGTGCCAGCAGCCGCGGCTCTAGCGGGAGCTACAATGAGCAGTTCTTC. Its translation: CASSRGSSGSYNEQFF.

V and J are TRBV5-1 and TRBJ2-7, with D maybe TRBD2 (7 bases). V was pared by 4 bases and J by 0 bases, with 14 bases between. The CDR3 extends over 15 amino acids. Per the germline V gene, CDR1 is SGHRS and CDR2 is YFSETQ. This CDR3 reads CASSPGRGNSYEQYF. Here the CDR3 DNA reads TGCGCCAGCAGCCCGGGGAGGGGGAACTCCTACGAGCAGTACTTC.

This clone was detected only a few times. The CDR3 spells CASMGGGTDTQYF. In nucleotides, the CDR3 is TGTGCCAGCATGGGGGGTGGCACAGATACGCAGTATTTT. The V gene is TRBV2, the J gene TRBJ2-3, with D possibly being TRBD2 (6 bases). Trimming removed 7 bases at V and 1 base at J, with 9 bases between. The CDR3 has 13 residues. Germline V gene lookup returns CDR1 SNHLY and CDR2 FYNNEI. The full variable domain, in which reference TRBV2 and TRBJ2-3 provide the parts outside the CDR3, is EPEVTQTPSHQVTQMGQEVILRCVPISNHLYFYWYRQILGQKVEFLVSFYNNEISEKSEIFDDQFSVERPDGSNFTLKIRSTKLEDSAMYFCASMGGGTDTQYFGPGTRLTVL.

This clone was seen more than once but under ten times. This sequence joins TRBV6-6 and TRBJ2-3, with unresolved D. This CDR3 contains 11 residues. Germline assignment: CDR1 MNHNY and CDR2 SVGAGI (reference sequence). V lost 6 bases and J lost 6, with 7 bases in between. The CDR3 loop reads CASSTRDTQYF. CDR3 DNA sequence: TGTGCCAGCAGCACGAGGGATACGCAGTATTTT.

This clone was found a few times. V usage is TRBV25-1 and J usage is TRBJ1-1, with 7 bases lining up with TRBD1. CDR3 size: 16 residues. CDR1 is MGHDK and CDR2 is SYGVNS in the germline V gene. After removal of 5 bases from V and 3 bases from J, the junction contained 12 bases not matched to a gene. CDR3 nucleotide sequence: TGTGCCAGCAGTACCCTACAGGGGCGGAGATACACTGAAGCTTTCTTT. Amino acids: CASSTLQGRRYTEAFF.

This clone was picked up a small number of times. V and J are TRBV14 and TRBJ1-2, with no clear D. The CDR3 runs to 13 residues. V shed 4 bases and J shed 0 bases, with 6 bases lying between them. From germline, CDR1 is SGHDN and CDR2 FVKESK. This chain's CDR3 is CASSREANYGYTF. Written as DNA, the CDR3 is TGTGCCAGCAGCCGCGAGGCTAACTATGGCTACACCTTC. The whole variable domain, filled in from reference TRBV14 and TRBJ1-2, reads EAGVTQFPSHSVIEKGQTVTLRCDPISGHDNLYWYRRVMGKEIKFLLHFVKESKQDESGMPNNRFLAERTGGTYSTLKVQPAELEDSGVYFCASSREANYGYTFGSGTRLTVV.

The chain couples TRBV4-1 to TRBJ1-5, with D perhaps TRBD1 (6 bases). Trimming removed 3 bases at V and 5 bases at J, with 11 bases between. This CDR3 is 14 amino acids long. Germline loops: CDR1 MGHRA, CDR2 YSYEKL. CDR3 nucleotides: TGCGCCAGCAGCCACCTTACAGGGTATCAGCCCCAGCATTTT. Translation gives CASSHLTGYQPQHF.

The chain joins TRBV10-3 to TRBJ1-6; D may be TRBD1 (6 bases). V was trimmed by 3 bases and J by 8 bases, leaving 14 bases between them. Germline values: CDR1 ENHRY, CDR2 SYGVKD. The CDR3 spans 15 residues. CDR3 DNA sequence: TGTGCCATCAGTGAAGGGACAATGGGTTATTCACCCCTCCACTTT. Translation gives CAISEGTMGYSPLHF.

This chain joins TRBV5-6 and TRBJ2-5; D is possibly TRBD1 (6 bases). This CDR3 contains 14 residues. Deletions cut 4 bases from V and 4 bases from J, with 14 bases between. Germline CDR1 is SGHDT and CDR2 is YYEEEE. CDR3: CASSARGSPETQYF. The CDR3, as DNA: TGTGCCAGCAGCGCGAGGGGGAGTCCAGAGACCCAGTACTTC.

This clone occurred a few times. V usage is TRBV5-4 and J usage is TRBJ1-5, with 11 bases matching TRBD1. This CDR3 spans 18 amino acids. The V and J ends lost 0 bases and 4 bases, in that order; junction bases with no gene match: 9. CDR1 SGHNT and CDR2 YYREEE come from the germline V gene (reference sequence). The DNA of the CDR3 is TGTGCCAGCAGCTTGGGGACAGGGGGCCCTATCTCTAATCAGCCCCAGCATTTT. Translated: CASSLGTGGPISNQPQHF. Looking up the rest from reference TRBV5-4 and TRBJ1-5 gives the full variable domain: ETGVTQSPTHLIKTRGQQVTLRCSSQSGHNTVSWYQQALGQGPQFIFQYYREEENGRGNFPPRFSGLQFPNYSSELNVNALELDDSALYLCASSLGTGGPISNQPQHFGDGTRLSIL.

V is TRBV6-4 and J is TRBJ2-7; a possible D gene is TRBD1 (5 bases). Germline assignment: CDR1 MRHNA and CDR2 SNTAGT. Trimming pared 3 bases from V and 2 bases from J, leaving 11 bases between. CDR3 length: 14 residues. The CDR3 region is CASSETATTYEQYF. In nucleotides, the CDR3 is TGTGCCAGCAGTGAGACAGCCACTACCTACGAGCAGTACTTC.

This clone was seen only a few times. The rearrangement links TRBV5-1 to TRBJ2-3, with D tentatively TRBD1 (5 bases). V was cut by 7 bases and J by 4 bases, with 13 bases left in between. This CDR3 spans 13 amino acids. CDR1 and CDR2 (germline): SGHRS, YFSETQ. Here the CDR3 reads CASGQGFPDTQYF. CDR3 nucleotide sequence: TGCGCCAGCGGGCAGGGTTTTCCAGATACGCAGTATTTT. Filled out from reference TRBV5-1 and TRBJ2-3, the complete variable domain reads KAGVTQTPRYLIKTRGQQVTLSCSPISGHRSVSWYQQTPGQGLQFLFEYFSETQRNKGNFPGRFSGRQFSNSRSEMNVSTLELGDSALYLCASGQGFPDTQYFGPGTRLTVL.

The chain couples TRBV5-1 to TRBJ2-3, with no clear D. V was clipped by 0 bases and J by 2 bases, with 7 bases between them. The V gene's germline CDR1 is SGHRS and CDR2 YFSETQ. The CDR3 totals 14 residues. The CDR3 sequence is CASSLEQSTDTQYF. The CDR3 nucleotides read TGCGCCAGCAGCTTGGAACAGTCCACAGATACGCAGTATTTT.

This clone has just a few counts. The J gene is TRBJ2-2, the V gene TRBV6-6; 9 bases map to TRBD1. CDR1 is MNHNY and CDR2 is SVGAGI in the germline V gene (reference sequence). The trim removed 2 bases at V and 4 bases at J, leaving 5 bases unmatched. The CDR3 consists of 16 residues. In DNA, the CDR3 is TGTGCCAGCAGTTACGGGACAGGGCAGGGCACCGGGGAGCTGTTTTTT. Protein sequence: CASSYGTGQGTGELFF.

The rearrangement joins TRBV2 to TRBJ2-3; the match to TRBD2 covers 10 bases. The CDR3 extends over 15 amino acids. V dropped 4 bases and J dropped 5; count of bases not matched to a gene: 6. CDR1 SNHLY and CDR2 FYNNEI come from the germline V gene. CDR3 loop: CASSVTSGTGDTQYF. The CDR3 DNA is TGTGCCAGCAGTGTCACTAGCGGGACGGGAGATACGCAGTATTTT.

The chain joins TRBV4-2 to TRBJ2-5; D remains ambiguous. The V and J ends lost 0 bases and 4 bases respectively, with 12 bases between them. The CDR3 length is 15 residues. Germline V lookup: CDR1 LGHNA, CDR2 YNFKEQ. The CDR3 region is CASSQDLIPPETQYF. The CDR3 DNA reads TGTGCCAGCAGCCAAGATCTTATCCCCCCAGAGACCCAGTACTTC.

This chain joins TRBV2 and TRBJ1-5; possible D gene TRBD1, 5 bases. Germline CDR1 is SNHLY and CDR2 is FYNNEI. Trimming took 4 bases from V and 3 from J, leaving 10 bases between them. CDR3 length: 14 amino acids. The CDR3 region has the DNA TGTGCCAGCAGTGCGGAGGGGAACAATCAGCCCCAGCATTTT. Translation gives CASSAEGNNQPQHF.

The rearrangement joins TRBV4-1 to TRBJ1-1; D call uncertain. Germline-derived CDR1 and CDR2 are MGHRA and YSYEKL. The CDR3 is made up of 14 amino acids. V lost 0 bases and J lost 0, with 5 bases in between. CDR3 region: CASSQDSVNTEAFF. CDR3 coding DNA: TGCGCCAGCAGCCAAGATTCCGTGAACACTGAAGCTTTCTTT.

The chain has TRBV7-8 and TRBJ1-5; no definite D call. This CDR3 comprises 13 residues. The ends were cut back, 2 bases at V and 1 base at J, with 3 bases in the middle. The germline gives CDR1 SGHVS, CDR2 FQNEAQ. CDR3 in DNA: TGTGCCAGCAGCTTAACAAGCAATCAGCCCCAGCATTTT. Residues: CASSLTSNQPQHF.

This clone has a handful of counts. The chain has TRBV7-2 and TRBJ2-2; tentatively, D is TRBD1 (5 bases). The V end was cut by 2 bases, the J end by 6 bases, with 25 bases between. The CDR3 length is 19 residues. Germline-derived CDR1 and CDR2 are SGHTA and FQGNSA. CDR3 region: CASSLRIVGANGRAGELFF. CDR3 nucleotides: TGTGCCAGCAGCTTAAGGATCGTTGGGGCCAACGGTAGGGCCGGGGAGCTGTTTTTT.

This clone was observed a handful of times. This chain connects TRBV9 to TRBJ2-3, with 10 bases that match TRBD1. CDR1 SGDLS and CDR2 YYNGEE come from the germline V gene. After removal of 4 bases from V and 8 bases from J, the junction contained 13 bases not matched to a gene. The CDR3 is 16 amino acids. The CDR3 nucleotides are TGTGCCAGCAGCCCGCCCTTACGGACAGGGGGGAGTACGCAGTATTTT. Amino acid sequence: CASSPPLRTGGSTQYF.

This clone was observed a few times. The chain couples TRBV25-1 to TRBJ2-7, with 8 bases identical to TRBD2. Germline lookup yields CDR1 MGHDK and CDR2 SYGVNS. The CDR3 has 13 residues. Unmatched junction bases numbered 1, after V lost 3 bases and J lost 3 bases. CDR3: CASSDLAGYEQYF. In nucleotides, the CDR3 is TGTGCCAGCAGTGACCTAGCGGGCTACGAGCAGTACTTC.